This TCR beta chain is from a study of cytomegalovirus exposure and HLA in healthy donors. The CDR3 loop spans 15 amino acids. V lost 6 bases to trimming and J lost 3 bases, with 17 bases between them. Germline V gives CDR1 MDHEN, CDR2 SYDVKM. As regards this clone: Its antigen remains unknown.

The study, taken as a whole, reports: A later analysis reportedly identified an Asian-associated ancestry cluster as carrying fewer N-insertions than the roughly 700-donor mean. The authors listed some 150 TCR beta chains as cytomegalovirus-associated.

The PCR used 60 Vbeta and 13 Jbeta primers. Profiled with immunoSEQ multiplex PCR; TCRdb holds only in-frame clones, not every one. The sample includes around 140,000 clones, approximately 82% of them seen just once. The specimen was PBMCs. The receptor comes from a woman aged 40 to 50 in good health and CMV-seronegative. The V gene is TRBV28, the J gene TRBJ1-1, with D possibly matching TRBD1 (6 bases). CDR3 in DNA: TGTGCCAGCAGCCTCGGGGGGGCGAGTGACACTGAAGCTTTCTTT. It yields the protein CASSLGGASDTEAFF.